The 13 T cell receptor beta chains below come from one sample, sequenced in a study of tissue T cells after allogeneic stem cell transplantation. TCRdb's table, derived via immunoSEQ multiplex PCR, lists solely in-frame clones and lacks some. The table shows 20,000 to 25,000 clones, with 69% occurring only once. Material for sequencing was blood. These receptor sequences come from a female BALB/c mouse in good health. The strain's MHC haplotype is H2-d.

This clone was detected a few times. Germline and genes here are mouse. The read finishes 1 residue shy of the CDR3 end, and the germline J gene is used to complete it. V gene TRBV5 combines with J gene TRBJ2-7, with TRBD2 identical over 10 bases. V lost 7 bases, J lost 7 bases, and 4 bases stayed unmatched. Germline V gene lookup returns CDR1 LGHNA and CDR2 YNLKQL (reference sequence). The CDR3 has 12 residues. The CDR3 loop is CASTGGAREQYF. The CDR3 DNA, read in part, is TGTGCCAGCACTGGGGGGGCGCGCGAACAGTAC.

On this clone: Gene names follow the mouse nomenclature. The DNA ends 1 residue before the CDR3 does, and the rest of the CDR3 is filled in from the germline J gene. V and J are TRBV31 and TRBJ2-5, with TRBD2 identical over 12 bases. Losses at the gene ends were 3 bases for V and 5 bases for J; bases not matched to a gene: 3. The CDR3 is 14 residues long. Germline lookup yields CDR1 GKSSPN and CDR2 SITVG. The CDR3 DNA, read in part, is TGTGCCTGGAGAGACTGGGGGGGCGCAGACACCCAGTAC. Encoded protein: CAWRDWGGADTQY. The complete CDR3 sequence is CAWRDWGGADTQYF.

Notes on this clone: Gene names refer to mouse genes. The read terminates 1 residue ahead of where the CDR3 ends, so the germline J gene completes it. The chain carries TRBV4 and TRBJ2-5; D is undetermined. The V gene lost 5 bases and the J gene lost 8 bases, with 8 bases spanning the gap. This CDR3 is built from 11 residues. CDR1 is LGHDT, CDR2 YNNKQL, per germline (reference sequence). The CDR3 bases that were read are TGTGCCAGCAGCCCCGGTTCCACCCAGTAC. Its protein is CASSPGSTQY. The whole CDR3 sequence is CASSPGSTQYF.

Note on this clone: All gene names here are mouse names. The read comes to an end 1 residue before the CDR3 does, leaving the germline J gene to fill in the end. This chain uses TRBV13-3 with TRBJ2-3; TRBD2 matches at 8 bases. CDR1 NNHDY and CDR2 SYVADS come from the germline V gene. The CDR3 sequence is 13 residues long. V shed 6 bases, J shed 3 bases, and the junction held 3 bases outside the gene matches. CDR3 sequence: CASTGGPAETLYF. Incomplete CDR3 DNA: TGTGCCAGCACGGGGGGGCCCGCAGAAACGCTGTAT.

Of note for this clone: Gene names follow the mouse nomenclature. The observed sequence ends 1 residue before the CDR3 terminus, with the missing tail filled in from the germline J gene. The J gene is TRBJ2-3, the V gene TRBV13-3; TRBD2 matches 9 bases. Trimming cost V 1 base and J 2 bases; bases outside gene matches: 2. CDR3 length: 15 residues. Per the germline V gene, CDR1 is NNHDY and CDR2 is SYVADS. This CDR3 is CASSDTGGIAETLYF. Partial CDR3 DNA: TGTGCCAGCAGTGATACTGGGGGGATTGCAGAAACGCTGTAT.

To note about this clone: The genes and germline here are from mouse. The read halts 1 residue ahead of the CDR3 end, with the missing end drawn from the germline J gene. The chain is built from TRBV5 and TRBJ2-7, with TRBD2 matching 11 bases. V lost 2 bases to trimming and J lost 3 bases; unmatched junction nucleotides: 3. Germline CDR1 LGHNA, CDR2 YNLKQL (reference sequence). The CDR3 spans 15 residues. CDR3 protein: CASSQQLGGLYEQYF. Incomplete CDR3 DNA: TGTGCCAGCAGCCAACAACTGGGGGGGCTCTATGAACAGTAC.

Concerning this clone itself: Gene names denote mouse genes. The CDR3 extends 1 residue past the end of the read, so its final part is completed from the germline J gene. The chain recombines TRBV31 with TRBJ1-4; 8 bases fit TRBD1. Germline CDR1 and CDR2: GKSSPN and SITVG. With 5 bases clipped from V and 5 bases from J, the junction kept 4 bases outside the gene matches. There are 13 residues in the CDR3. The CDR3 sequence is CAWQGALNERLFF. The CDR3 bases that were read are TGTGCCTGGCAGGGGGCGCTTAACGAAAGATTATTT.

A note on this clone: Gene and germline names: mouse. From the germline J gene comes the end of the CDR3, since the read stops 1 residue before it. The chain recombines TRBV13-1 with TRBJ1-4; 7 nucleotides line up with TRBD1. Germline loops: CDR1 NSHNY, CDR2 SYGAGN. This CDR3 region has 16 residues. Germline trimming cut 1 base from V and 0 bases from J; bases unmatched to any gene: 3. The CDR3 sequence is CASSDPGQLSNERLFF. The sequenced part of the CDR3 DNA is TGTGCCAGCAGTGATCCGGGACAGCTTTCCAACGAAAGATTATTT.

Worth noting for this clone: The genes and germline here are from mouse. The read ends 1 residue before the CDR3 terminus; that terminus is restored from the germline J gene. The rearrangement joins TRBV1 to TRBJ2-2, with no clear D. Trimming left V 5 bases short and J 0 bases short, with 10 bases between. The V gene's germline CDR1 is NSQYPW and CDR2 LRSPGD (reference sequence). CDR3 length equals 15 residues. This CDR3 reads CTCSPRVANTGQLYF. The part of the CDR3 DNA that was read is TGCACCTGCAGTCCCCGGGTCGCAAACACCGGGCAGCTCTAC.

About this clone itself: Gene names follow the mouse nomenclature. The sequence runs out 1 residue before the end of the CDR3; the remainder is reconstructed from the germline J gene. The V call is TRBV13-2, the J call TRBJ2-4, with 11 bases fitting TRBD2. Germline V CDR1 and CDR2: NNHNN, SYGAGS (reference sequence). Germline trimming cut 4 bases from V and 8 bases from J; bases unmatched to any gene: 3. This CDR3 has 13 residues. The chain's CDR3 is CASGPGTGGTLYF. Partial CDR3 DNA: TGTGCCAGCGGTCCCGGGACTGGGGGCACCTTGTAC.

As to this clone: Genes and germline come from the mouse. CDR3 DNA, as far as it was read: TGTGCAAGCAGCTTGCCGGGGGGGTATTCTGGAAATACGCTCTAT. This sequence encodes CASSLPGGYSGNTLY. The CDR3 in its entirety is CASSLPGGYSGNTLYF. The chain is built from TRBV16 and TRBJ1-3, with a tentative D call TRBD1 (5 bases). From the germline J gene comes the end of the CDR3, since the read stops 1 residue before it. Germline V CDR1 and CDR2: SGHSA, FRNQAP. The CDR3 contains 16 residues. The V and J ends lost 3 bases and 0 bases respectively, with 12 bases between them.

About this clone: Gene names and germline match the mouse. The read finishes 1 residue shy of the CDR3 end, and the germline J gene is used to complete it. The chain combines TRBV31 with TRBJ2-1; 9 bases are shared with TRBD2. Germline V gene sequence: CDR1 GKSSPN, CDR2 SITVG. J lost 6 bases, V lost 0 bases, and 9 bases had no gene match. CDR3 length: 16 residues. CDR3 sequence reads: CAWSLLGGRYSAEQFF. The CDR3 bases that were read are TGTGCCTGGAGTCTATTGGGGGGGCGCTACTCTGCTGAGCAGTTC.

In regard to this clone: The gene symbols are mouse symbols. The CDR3 end is not reached by the read, which stops 1 residue before it; the germline J gene fills it in. The chain combines TRBV5 with TRBJ2-1, with 7 positions matching TRBD2. Per the germline V gene, CDR1 is LGHNA and CDR2 is YNLKQL (reference sequence). The CDR3 length is 16 residues. The ends lost 0 bases at V and 1 base at J; junction bases unmatched: 3. CDR3 sequence reads: CASSQERGGNYAEQFF. The DNA read from the CDR3 is TGTGCCAGCAGCCAAGAACGGGGGGGGAACTATGCTGAGCAGTTC.